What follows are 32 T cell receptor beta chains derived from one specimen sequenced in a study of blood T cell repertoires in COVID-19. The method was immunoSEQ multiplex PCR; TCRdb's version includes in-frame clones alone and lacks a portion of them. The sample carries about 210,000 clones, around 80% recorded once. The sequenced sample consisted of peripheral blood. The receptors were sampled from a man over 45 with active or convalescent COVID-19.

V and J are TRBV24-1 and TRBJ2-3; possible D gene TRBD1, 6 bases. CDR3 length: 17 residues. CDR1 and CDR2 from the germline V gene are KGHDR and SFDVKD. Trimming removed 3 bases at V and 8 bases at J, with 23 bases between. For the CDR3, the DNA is TGTGCCACCAGTGATACTGCGACAGGAGTCGGCCGGGGTACGCAGTATTTT. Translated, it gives CATSDTATGVGRGTQYF.

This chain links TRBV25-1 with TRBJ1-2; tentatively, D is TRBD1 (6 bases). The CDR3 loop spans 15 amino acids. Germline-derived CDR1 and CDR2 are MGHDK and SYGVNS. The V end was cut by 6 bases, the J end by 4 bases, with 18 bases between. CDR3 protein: CASSSSTGRIYGYTF. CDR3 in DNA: TGTGCCAGCAGCTCTTCGACAGGCCGCATCTATGGCTACACCTTC.

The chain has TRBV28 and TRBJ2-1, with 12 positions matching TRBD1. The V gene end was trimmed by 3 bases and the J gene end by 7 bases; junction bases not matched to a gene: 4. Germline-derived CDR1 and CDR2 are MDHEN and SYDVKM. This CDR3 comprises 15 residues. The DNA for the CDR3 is TGTGCCAGCAGTTTGGGGACAGGGGGCAAAAATGAGCAGTTCTTC. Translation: CASSLGTGGKNEQFF.

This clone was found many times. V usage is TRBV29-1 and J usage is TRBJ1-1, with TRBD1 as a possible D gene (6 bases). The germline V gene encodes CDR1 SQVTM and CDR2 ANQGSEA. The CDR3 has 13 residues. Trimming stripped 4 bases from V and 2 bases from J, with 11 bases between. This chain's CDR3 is CSVVVGGNTEAFF. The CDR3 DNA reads TGCAGCGTTGTGGTAGGGGGAAACACTGAAGCTTTCTTT. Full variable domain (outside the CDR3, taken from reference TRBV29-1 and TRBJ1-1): SAVISQKPSRDICQRGTSLTIQCQVDSQVTMMFWYRQQPGQSLTLIATANQGSEATYESGFVIDKFPISRPNLTFSTLTVSNMSPEDSSIYLCSVVVGGNTEAFFGQGTRLTVV.

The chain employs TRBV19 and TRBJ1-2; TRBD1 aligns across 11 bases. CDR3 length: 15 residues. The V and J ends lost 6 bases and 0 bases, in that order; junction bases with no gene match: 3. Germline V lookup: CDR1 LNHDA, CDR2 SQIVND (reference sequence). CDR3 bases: TGTGCCAGTAGCCCGGGACAGGGGGCTAACTATGGCTACACCTTC. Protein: CASSPGQGANYGYTF.

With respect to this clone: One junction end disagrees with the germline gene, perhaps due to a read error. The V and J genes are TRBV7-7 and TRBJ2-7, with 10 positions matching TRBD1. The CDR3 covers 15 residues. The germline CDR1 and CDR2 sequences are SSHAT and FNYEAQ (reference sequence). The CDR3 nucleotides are TGTGCTAGCAGCTTAGGACAGGGGGGAACGGGCGAGCAGTACTTC. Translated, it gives CASSLGQGGTGEQYF. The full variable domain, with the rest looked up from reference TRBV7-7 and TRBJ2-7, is GAGVSQSPRYKVTKRGQDVTLRCDPISSHATLYWYQQALGQGPEFLTYFNYEAQPDKSGLPSDRFSAERPEGSISTLTIQRTEQRDSAMYRCASSLGQGGTGEQYFGPGTRLTVT.

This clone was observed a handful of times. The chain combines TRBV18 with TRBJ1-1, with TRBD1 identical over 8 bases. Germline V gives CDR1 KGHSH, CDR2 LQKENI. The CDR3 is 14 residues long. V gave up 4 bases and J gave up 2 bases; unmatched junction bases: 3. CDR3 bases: TGTGCCAGCTCACTAGGACAGGGTAACACTGAAGCTTTCTTT. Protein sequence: CASSLGQGNTEAFF.

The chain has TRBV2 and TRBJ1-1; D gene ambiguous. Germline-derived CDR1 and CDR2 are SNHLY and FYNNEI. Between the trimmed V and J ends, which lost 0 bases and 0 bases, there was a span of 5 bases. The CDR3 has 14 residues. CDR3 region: CASSEAQVNTEAFF. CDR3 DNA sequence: TGTGCCAGCAGTGAAGCACAAGTGAACACTGAAGCTTTCTTT.

The CDR3 DNA reads TGTGCCAGCAGCTTAGCTAGTTATTACAATGAGCAGTTCTTC. It translates to CASSLASYYNEQFF. J is TRBJ2-1 and V is TRBV7-8, with D unresolved. The CDR3 is made up of 14 amino acids. V lost 0 bases and J 4 bases, leaving 7 bases between the germline ends. CDR1 is SGHVS and CDR2 is FQNEAQ in the germline V gene.

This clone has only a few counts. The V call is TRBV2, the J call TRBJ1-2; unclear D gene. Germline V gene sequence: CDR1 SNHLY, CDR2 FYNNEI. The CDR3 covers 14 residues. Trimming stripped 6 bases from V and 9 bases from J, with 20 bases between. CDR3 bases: TGTGCCAGCAGGCGTGCGATGGGAGCCGGTAGCTACACCTTC. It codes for CASRRAMGAGSYTF.

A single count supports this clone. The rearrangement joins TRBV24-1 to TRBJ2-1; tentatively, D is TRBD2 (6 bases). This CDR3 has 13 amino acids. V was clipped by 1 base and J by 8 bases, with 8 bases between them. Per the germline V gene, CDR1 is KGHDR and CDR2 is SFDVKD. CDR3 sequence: CATSDLLADEQFF. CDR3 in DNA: TGTGCCACCAGTGATTTACTAGCAGATGAGCAGTTCTTC.

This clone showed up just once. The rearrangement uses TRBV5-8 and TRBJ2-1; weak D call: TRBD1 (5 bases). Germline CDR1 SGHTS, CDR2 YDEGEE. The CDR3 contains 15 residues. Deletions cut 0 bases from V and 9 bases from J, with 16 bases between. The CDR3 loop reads CASSLGARRGAEQFF. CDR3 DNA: TGTGCCAGCAGCTTGGGGGCCCGTAGGGGTGCTGAGCAGTTCTTC.

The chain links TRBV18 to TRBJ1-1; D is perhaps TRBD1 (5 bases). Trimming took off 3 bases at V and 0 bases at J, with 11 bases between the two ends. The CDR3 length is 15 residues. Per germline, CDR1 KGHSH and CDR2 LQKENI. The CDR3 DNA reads TGTGCCAGCTCACCGGGGCAGCTCATGAACACTGAAGCTTTCTTT. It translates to CASSPGQLMNTEAFF.

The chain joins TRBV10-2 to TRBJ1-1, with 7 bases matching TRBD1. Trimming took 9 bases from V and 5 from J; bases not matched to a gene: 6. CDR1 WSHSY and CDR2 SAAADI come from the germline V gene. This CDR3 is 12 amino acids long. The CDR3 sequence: CASHRGGTEAFF. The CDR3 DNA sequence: TGCGCCAGTCACAGGGGTGGGACTGAAGCTTTCTTT.

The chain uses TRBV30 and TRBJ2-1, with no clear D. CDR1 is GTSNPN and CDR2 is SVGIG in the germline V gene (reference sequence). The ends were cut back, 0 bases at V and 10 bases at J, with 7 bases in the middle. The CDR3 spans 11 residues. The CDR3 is CAWSVRREQFF. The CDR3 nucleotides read TGTGCCTGGAGTGTACGGCGGGAGCAGTTCTTC.

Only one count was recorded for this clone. The CDR3 DNA reads TGTGCCAGCAGCCGGACTAGCGGGGGGTCGTTCTACGAGCAGTACTTC. This encodes CASSRTSGGSFYEQYF. The V call is TRBV9, the J call TRBJ2-7; TRBD2 matches 14 bases. From germline, CDR1 is SGDLS and CDR2 YYNGEE. Trimming took 4 bases from V and 3 from J; bases not matched to a gene: 6. The CDR3 is 16 amino acids.

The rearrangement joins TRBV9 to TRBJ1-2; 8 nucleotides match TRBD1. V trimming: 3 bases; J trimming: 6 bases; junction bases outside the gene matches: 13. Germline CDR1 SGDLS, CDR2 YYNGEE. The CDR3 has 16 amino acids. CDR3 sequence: CASSGYQGAPSHGYTF. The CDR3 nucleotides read TGTGCCAGCAGCGGATACCAGGGGGCCCCTTCCCATGGCTACACCTTC.

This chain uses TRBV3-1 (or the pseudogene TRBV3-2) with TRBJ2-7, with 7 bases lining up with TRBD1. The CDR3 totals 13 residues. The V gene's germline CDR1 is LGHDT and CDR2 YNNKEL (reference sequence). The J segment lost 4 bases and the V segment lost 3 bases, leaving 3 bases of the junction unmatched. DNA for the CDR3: TGTGCCAGCAGCCACGTGGGACAGTACGAGCAGTACTTC. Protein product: CASSHVGQYEQYF.

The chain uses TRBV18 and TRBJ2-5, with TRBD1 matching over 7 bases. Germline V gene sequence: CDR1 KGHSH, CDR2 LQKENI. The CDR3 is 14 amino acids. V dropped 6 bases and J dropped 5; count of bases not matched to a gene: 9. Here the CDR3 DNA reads TGTGCCAGCTCGCCTAACAGGGGTTTGGAGACCCAGTACTTC. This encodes CASSPNRGLETQYF.

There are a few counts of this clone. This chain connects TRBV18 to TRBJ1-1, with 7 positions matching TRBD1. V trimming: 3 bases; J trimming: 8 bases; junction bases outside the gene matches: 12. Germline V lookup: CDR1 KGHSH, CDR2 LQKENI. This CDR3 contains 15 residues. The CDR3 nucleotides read TGTGCCAGCTCACCTACGGGTGGGACAGCCCCGGAAGCTTTCTTT. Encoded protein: CASSPTGGTAPEAFF.

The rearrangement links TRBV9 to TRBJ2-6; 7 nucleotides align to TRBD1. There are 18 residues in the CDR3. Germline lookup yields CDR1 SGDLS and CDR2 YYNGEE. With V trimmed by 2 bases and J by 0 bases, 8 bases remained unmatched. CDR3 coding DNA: TGTGCCAGCAGCGTTGATCGGACAGGACTCTCTGGGGCCAACGTCCTGACTTTC. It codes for CASSVDRTGLSGANVLTF.

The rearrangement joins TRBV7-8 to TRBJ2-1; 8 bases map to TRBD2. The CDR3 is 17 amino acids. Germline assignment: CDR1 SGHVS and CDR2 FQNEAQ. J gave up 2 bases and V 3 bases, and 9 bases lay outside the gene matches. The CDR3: CASSFRGLDFPYNEQFF. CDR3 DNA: TGTGCCAGCAGCTTCAGGGGACTAGACTTTCCCTACAATGAGCAGTTCTTC. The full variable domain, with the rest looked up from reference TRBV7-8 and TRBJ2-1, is GAGVSQSPRYKVAKRGQDVALRCDPISGHVSLFWYQQALGQGPEFLTYFQNEAQLDKSGLPSDRFFAERPEGSVSTLKIQRTQQEDSAVYLCASSFRGLDFPYNEQFFGPGTRLTVL.

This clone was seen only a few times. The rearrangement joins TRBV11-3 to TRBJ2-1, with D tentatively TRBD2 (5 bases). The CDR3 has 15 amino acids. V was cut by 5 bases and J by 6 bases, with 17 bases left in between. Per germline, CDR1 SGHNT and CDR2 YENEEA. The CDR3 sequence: CASSPSDYKGNEQFF. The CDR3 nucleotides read TGTGCCAGCAGCCCCTCTGACTACAAGGGCAATGAGCAGTTCTTC.

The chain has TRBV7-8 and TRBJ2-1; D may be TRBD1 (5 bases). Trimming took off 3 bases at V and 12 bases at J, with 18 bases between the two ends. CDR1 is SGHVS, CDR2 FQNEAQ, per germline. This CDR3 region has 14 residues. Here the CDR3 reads CASSLGPRGHGQFF. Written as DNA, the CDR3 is TGTGCCAGCAGCTTGGGCCCTAGGGGCCATGGGCAGTTCTTC.

The CDR3 nucleotides are TGTGCCAGCAGCCCCAGCGAGATCTCTGGGGCCAACGTCCTGACTTTC. Translating gives CASSPSEISGANVLTF. This chain links TRBV7-9 with TRBJ2-6; D not resolved. The V and J ends lost 5 bases and 0 bases respectively, with 11 bases between them. There are 16 residues in the CDR3. CDR1 and CDR2 from the germline V gene are SEHNR and FQNEAQ (reference sequence).

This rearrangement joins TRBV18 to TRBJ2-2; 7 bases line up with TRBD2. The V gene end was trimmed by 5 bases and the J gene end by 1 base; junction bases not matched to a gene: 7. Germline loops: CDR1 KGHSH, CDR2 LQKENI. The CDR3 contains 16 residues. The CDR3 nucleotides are TGTGCCAGCTCAAACCCCCGGGGGGTGAACACCGGGGAGCTGTTTTTT. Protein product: CASSNPRGVNTGELFF.

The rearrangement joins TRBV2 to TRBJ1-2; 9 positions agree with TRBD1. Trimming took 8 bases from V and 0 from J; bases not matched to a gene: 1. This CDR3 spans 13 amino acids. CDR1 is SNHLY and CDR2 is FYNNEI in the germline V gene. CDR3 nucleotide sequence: TGTGCCAGCCGACAGGGGGCTAACTATGGCTACACCTTC. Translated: CASRQGANYGYTF.

CDR3 region: CASSYPGNRATEAFF. In DNA, the CDR3 is TGTGCCAGCAGTTACCCTGGCAACAGGGCCACTGAAGCTTTCTTT. The chain uses TRBV6-5 and TRBJ1-1, with a tentative D call TRBD1 (6 bases). Trimming removed 2 bases at V and 4 bases at J, with 14 bases between. Germline CDR1 MNHEY, CDR2 SVGAGI. The CDR3 loop spans 15 amino acids.

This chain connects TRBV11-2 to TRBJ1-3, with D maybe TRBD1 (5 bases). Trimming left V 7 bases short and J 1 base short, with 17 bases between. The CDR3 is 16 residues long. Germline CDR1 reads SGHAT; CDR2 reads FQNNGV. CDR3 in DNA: TGTGCCAGCACCTTTGGGGGGTGGGGATCTGGAAACACCATATATTTT. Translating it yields CASTFGGWGSGNTIYF.

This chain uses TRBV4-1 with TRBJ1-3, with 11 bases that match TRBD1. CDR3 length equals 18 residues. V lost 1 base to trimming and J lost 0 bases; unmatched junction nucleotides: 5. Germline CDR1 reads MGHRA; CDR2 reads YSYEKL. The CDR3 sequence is CASSQGSGTGGSGNTIYF. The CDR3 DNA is TGCGCCAGCAGCCAAGGCTCCGGGACAGGGGGCTCTGGAAACACCATATATTTT.

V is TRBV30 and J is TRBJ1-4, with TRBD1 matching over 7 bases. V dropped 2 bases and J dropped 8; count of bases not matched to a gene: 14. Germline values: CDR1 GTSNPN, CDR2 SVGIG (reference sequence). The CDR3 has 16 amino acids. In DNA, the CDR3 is TGTGCCTGGAGTACGGATCGACAGGGTGGGAGGGAAAAACTGTTTTTT. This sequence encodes CAWSTDRQGGREKLFF.

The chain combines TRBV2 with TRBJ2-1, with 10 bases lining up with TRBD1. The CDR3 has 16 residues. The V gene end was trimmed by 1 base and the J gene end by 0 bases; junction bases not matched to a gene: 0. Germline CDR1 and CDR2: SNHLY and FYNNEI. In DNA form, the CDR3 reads TGTGCCAGCAGTGAAGGGACAGGGGGCTCCTACAATGAGCAGTTCTTC. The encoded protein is CASSEGTGGSYNEQFF. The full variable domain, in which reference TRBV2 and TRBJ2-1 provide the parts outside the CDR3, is EPEVTQTPSHQVTQMGQEVILRCVPISNHLYFYWYRQILGQKVEFLVSFYNNEISEKSEIFDDQFSVERPDGSNFTLKIRSTKLEDSAMYFCASSEGTGGSYNEQFFGPGTRLTVL.